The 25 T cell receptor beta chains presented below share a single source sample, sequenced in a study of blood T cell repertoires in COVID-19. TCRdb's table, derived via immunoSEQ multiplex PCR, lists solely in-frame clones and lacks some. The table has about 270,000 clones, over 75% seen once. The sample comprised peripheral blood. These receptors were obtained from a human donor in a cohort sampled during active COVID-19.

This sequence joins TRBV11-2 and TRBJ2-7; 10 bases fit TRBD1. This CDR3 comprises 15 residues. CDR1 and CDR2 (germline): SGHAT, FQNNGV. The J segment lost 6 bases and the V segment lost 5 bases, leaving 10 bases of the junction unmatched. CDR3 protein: CASSISGTGAVEQYF. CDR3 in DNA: TGTGCCAGCAGCATATCCGGGACAGGGGCCGTCGAGCAGTACTTC. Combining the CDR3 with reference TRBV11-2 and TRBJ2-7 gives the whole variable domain EAGVAQSPRYKIIEKRQSVAFWCNPISGHATLYWYQQILGQGPKLLIQFQNNGVVDDSQLPKDRFSAERLKGVDSTLKIQPAKLEDSAVYLCASSISGTGAVEQYFGPGTRLTVT.

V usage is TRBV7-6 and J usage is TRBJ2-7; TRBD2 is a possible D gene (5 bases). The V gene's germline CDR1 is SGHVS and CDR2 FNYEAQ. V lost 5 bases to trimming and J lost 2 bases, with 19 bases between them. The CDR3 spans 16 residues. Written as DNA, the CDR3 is TGTGCCAGCAGCACGGGAACGGGAATAAACACCTACGAGCAGTACTTC. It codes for CASSTGTGINTYEQYF.

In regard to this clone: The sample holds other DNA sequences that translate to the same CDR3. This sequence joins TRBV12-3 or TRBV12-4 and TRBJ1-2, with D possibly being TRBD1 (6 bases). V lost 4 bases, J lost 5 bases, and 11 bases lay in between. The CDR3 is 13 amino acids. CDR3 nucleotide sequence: TGTGCCAGCAGTTCTGGACAGCGGTATGGCTACACCTTC. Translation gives CASSSGQRYGYTF.

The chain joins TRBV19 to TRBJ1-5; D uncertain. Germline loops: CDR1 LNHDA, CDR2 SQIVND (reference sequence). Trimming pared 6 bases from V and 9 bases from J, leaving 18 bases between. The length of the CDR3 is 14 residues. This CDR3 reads CASRVSPGMPPQHF. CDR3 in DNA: TGTGCCAGTAGGGTCAGCCCCGGGATGCCGCCCCAGCATTTT.

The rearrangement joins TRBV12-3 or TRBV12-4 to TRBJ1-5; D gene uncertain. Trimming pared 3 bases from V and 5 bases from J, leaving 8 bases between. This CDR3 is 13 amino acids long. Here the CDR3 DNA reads TGTGCCAGCAGTTTCGGGGAGGATCAGCCCCAGCATTTT. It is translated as CASSFGEDQPQHF.

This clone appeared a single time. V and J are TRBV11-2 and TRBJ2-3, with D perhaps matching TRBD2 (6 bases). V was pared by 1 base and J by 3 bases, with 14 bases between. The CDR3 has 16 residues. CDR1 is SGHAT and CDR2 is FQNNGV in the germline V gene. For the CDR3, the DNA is TGTGCCAGCAGCTTAGGTCTGGGCGGGATAACAGATACGCAGTATTTT. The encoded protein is CASSLGLGGITDTQYF. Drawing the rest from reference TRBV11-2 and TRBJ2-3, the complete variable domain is EAGVAQSPRYKIIEKRQSVAFWCNPISGHATLYWYQQILGQGPKLLIQFQNNGVVDDSQLPKDRFSAERLKGVDSTLKIQPAKLEDSAVYLCASSLGLGGITDTQYFGPGTRLTVL.

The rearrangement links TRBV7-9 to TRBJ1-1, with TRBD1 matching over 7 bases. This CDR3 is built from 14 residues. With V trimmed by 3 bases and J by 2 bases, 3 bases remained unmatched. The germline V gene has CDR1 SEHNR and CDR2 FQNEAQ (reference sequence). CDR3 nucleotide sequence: TGTGCCAGCAGCTTTGGGACAGCAAACACTGAAGCTTTCTTT. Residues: CASSFGTANTEAFF.

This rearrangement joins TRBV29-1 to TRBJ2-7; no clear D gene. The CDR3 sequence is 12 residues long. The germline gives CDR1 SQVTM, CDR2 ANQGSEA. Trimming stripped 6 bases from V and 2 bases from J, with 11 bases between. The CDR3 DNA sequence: TGCAGCGTGAGGCAAACGGCCTACGAGCAGTACTTC. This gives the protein CSVRQTAYEQYF.

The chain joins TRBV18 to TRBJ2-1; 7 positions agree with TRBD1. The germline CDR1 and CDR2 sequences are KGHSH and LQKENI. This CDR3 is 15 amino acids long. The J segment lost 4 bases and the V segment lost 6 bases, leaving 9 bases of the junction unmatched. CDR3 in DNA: TGTGCCAGCTCCCCTAACAGGGGTCGATACAATGAGCAGTTCTTC. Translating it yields CASSPNRGRYNEQFF.

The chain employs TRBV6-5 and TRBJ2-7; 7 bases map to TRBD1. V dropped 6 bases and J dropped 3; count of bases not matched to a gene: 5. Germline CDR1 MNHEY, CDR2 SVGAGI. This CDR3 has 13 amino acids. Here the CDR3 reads CASSPGTVYEQYF. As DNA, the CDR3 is TGTGCCAGCAGCCCCGGGACAGTCTACGAGCAGTACTTC.

This CDR3 reads CASSPFDRAGYTF. CDR3 bases: TGTGCCAGCAGCCCCTTCGACAGGGCTGGCTACACCTTC. This chain joins TRBV7-9 and TRBJ1-2; 7 nucleotides line up with TRBD1. The CDR3 has 13 amino acids. The V segment lost 5 bases and the J segment 7 bases; nucleotides outside the gene matches: 7. Germline lookup yields CDR1 SEHNR and CDR2 FQNEAQ (reference sequence).

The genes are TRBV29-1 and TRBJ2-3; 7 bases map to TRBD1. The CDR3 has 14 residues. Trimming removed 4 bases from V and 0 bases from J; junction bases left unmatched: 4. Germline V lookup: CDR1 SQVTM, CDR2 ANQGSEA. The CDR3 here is CSVGTTGSTDTQYF. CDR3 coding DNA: TGCAGCGTTGGGACGACAGGGAGCACAGATACGCAGTATTTT.

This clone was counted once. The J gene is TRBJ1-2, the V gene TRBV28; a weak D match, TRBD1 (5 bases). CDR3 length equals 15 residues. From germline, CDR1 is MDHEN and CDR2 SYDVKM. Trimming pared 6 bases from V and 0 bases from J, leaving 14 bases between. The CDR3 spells CASRNPARANYGYTF. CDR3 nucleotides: TGTGCCAGCAGGAATCCTGCCAGGGCTAACTATGGCTACACCTTC.

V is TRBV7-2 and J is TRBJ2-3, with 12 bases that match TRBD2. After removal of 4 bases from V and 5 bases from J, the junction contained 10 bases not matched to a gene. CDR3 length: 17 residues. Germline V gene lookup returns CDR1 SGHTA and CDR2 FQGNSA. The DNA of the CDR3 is TGTGCCAGCAGCTCCCCTTTGACTAGCGGGAGAGTAGATACGCAGTATTTT. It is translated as CASSSPLTSGRVDTQYF.

Here the CDR3 reads CASSFSRGVLTEAFF. The CDR3 DNA sequence: TGTGCCAGCAGTTTTAGTCGGGGGGTTTTGACTGAAGCTTTCTTT. The rearrangement uses TRBV28 and TRBJ1-1; TRBD1 is a possible D gene (5 bases). The germline V and J ends were trimmed by 3 bases and 5 bases, with 16 bases remaining between them. The germline V gene encodes CDR1 MDHEN and CDR2 SYDVKM. This CDR3 has 15 amino acids.

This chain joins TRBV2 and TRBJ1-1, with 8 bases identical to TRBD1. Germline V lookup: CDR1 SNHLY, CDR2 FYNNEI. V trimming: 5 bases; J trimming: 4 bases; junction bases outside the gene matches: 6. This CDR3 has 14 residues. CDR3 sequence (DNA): TGTGCCAGCAGTCCGACAGGGGTGGGCACTGAAGCTTTCTTT. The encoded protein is CASSPTGVGTEAFF.

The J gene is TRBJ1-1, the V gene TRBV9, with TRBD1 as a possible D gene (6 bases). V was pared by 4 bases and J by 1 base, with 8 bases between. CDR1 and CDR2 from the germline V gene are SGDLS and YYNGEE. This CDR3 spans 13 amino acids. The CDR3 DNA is TGTGCCAGCAGCCAGGGACAGAACACTGAAGCTTTCTTT. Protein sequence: CASSQGQNTEAFF.

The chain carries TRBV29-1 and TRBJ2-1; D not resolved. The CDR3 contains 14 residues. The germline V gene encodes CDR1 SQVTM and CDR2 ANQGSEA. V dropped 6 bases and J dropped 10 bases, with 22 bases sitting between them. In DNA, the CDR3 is TGCAGCGTCAGAATGCGACTGCCCGCAAGGGAGCAGTTCTTC. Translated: CSVRMRLPAREQFF.

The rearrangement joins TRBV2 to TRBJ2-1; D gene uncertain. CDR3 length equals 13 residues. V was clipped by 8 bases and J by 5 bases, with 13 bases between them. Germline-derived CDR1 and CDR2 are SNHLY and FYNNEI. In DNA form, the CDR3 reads TGTGCCAGCCGACACCGATTTAACAATGAGCAGTTCTTC. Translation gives CASRHRFNNEQFF.

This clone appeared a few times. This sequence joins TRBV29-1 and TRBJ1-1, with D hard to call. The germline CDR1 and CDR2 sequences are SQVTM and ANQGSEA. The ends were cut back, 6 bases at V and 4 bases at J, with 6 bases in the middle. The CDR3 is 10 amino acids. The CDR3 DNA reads TGCAGCGTAGCAACCACTGAAGCTTTCTTT. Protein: CSVATTEAFF. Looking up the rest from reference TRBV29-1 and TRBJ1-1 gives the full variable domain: SAVISQKPSRDICQRGTSLTIQCQVDSQVTMMFWYRQQPGQSLTLIATANQGSEATYESGFVIDKFPISRPNLTFSTLTVSNMSPEDSSIYLCSVATTEAFFGQGTRLTVV.

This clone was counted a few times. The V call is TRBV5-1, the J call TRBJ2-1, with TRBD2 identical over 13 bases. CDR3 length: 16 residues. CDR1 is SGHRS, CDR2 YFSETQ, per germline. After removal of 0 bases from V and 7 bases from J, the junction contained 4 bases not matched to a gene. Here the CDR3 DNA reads TGCGCCAGCAGCTTGGATCCGACTAGCGGGAGGAATGAGCAGTTCTTC. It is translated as CASSLDPTSGRNEQFF.

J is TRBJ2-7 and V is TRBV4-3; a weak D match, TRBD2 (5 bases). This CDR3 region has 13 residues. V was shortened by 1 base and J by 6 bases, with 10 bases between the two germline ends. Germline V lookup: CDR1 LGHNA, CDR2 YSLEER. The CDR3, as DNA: TGCGCCAGCAGCCAAGGGAGGTCCCGCGAGCAGTACTTC. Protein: CASSQGRSREQYF.

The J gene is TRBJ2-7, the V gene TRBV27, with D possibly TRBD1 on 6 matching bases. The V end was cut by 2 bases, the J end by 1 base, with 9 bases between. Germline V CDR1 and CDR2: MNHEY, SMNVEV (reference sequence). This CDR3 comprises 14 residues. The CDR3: CASSLGDRSYEQYF. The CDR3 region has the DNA TGTGCCAGCAGTTTAGGCGACAGGTCCTACGAGCAGTACTTC.

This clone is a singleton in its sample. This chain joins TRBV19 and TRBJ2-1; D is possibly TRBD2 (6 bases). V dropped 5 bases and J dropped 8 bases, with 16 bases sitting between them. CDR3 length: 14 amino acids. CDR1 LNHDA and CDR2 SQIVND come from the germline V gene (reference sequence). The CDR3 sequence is CASSPGWTIHEQFF. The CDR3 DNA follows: TGTGCCAGTAGTCCTGGCTGGACTATCCATGAGCAGTTCTTC.

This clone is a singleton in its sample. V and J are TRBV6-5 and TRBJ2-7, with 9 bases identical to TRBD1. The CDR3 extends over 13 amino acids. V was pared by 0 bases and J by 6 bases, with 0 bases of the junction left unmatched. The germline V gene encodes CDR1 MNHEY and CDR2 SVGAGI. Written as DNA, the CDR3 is TGTGCCAGCAGTTACTCGACAGGGGGCGAGCAGTACTTC. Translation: CASSYSTGGEQYF.